The next 28 T cell receptor beta chains were all read from a single sample in a study of T cells in Graves' hyperthyroidism and ophthalmopathy. The TCR beta CDR3 regions underwent amplification using RNA transcripts as the source. The HTBI primer set was used in a first-round RT-PCR of the TCR CDR3. Via MiXCR, TCRdb re-called the multiplex PCR reads, giving one row per CDR3 protein. The sample has about 400,000 distinct CDR3 sequences; approximately 16% are singletons. Sequencing was done on a sample of blood. Receptors originate from a woman between 55 and 75 years old with Graves' ophthalmopathy.

This clonotype occurred a few times. A much more abundant neighbour one base away suggests this may be a read error. This rearrangement joins TRBV5-1 to TRBJ2-7, with 7 nucleotides matching TRBD2. Germline-derived CDR1 and CDR2 are SGHRS and YFSETQ. The CDR3 covers 14 residues. V lost 4 bases, J lost 3 bases, and 7 bases stayed unmatched. The chain's CDR3 is CASSGGEGLYEQYF. In DNA, the CDR3 is TGCGCCAGCAGCGGGGGGGAGGGCCTCTACGAGCAGTACTTC.

This clonotype was detected many times. The DNA of the CDR3 is TGTGCCAGCAGCCAAGATCGGCTAGCGTCCCATGAGCAGTTCTTC. This sequence encodes CASSQDRLASHEQFF. The chain uses TRBV3-1 and TRBJ2-1, with a tentative D call TRBD2 (6 bases). V was trimmed by 0 bases and J by 8 bases, leaving 14 bases between them. This CDR3 contains 15 residues. The germline V gene encodes CDR1 LGHDT and CDR2 YNNKEL (reference sequence).

There are a few counts of this clonotype. The chain recombines TRBV4-1 with TRBJ2-3; D unresolved. CDR1 and CDR2 (germline): MGHRA, YSYEKL. The CDR3 runs to 12 residues. V lost 0 bases to trimming and J lost 6 bases, with 4 bases between them. The DNA for the CDR3 is TGCGCCAGCAGCCAAGATAGGGATACGCAGTATTTT. It is translated as CASSQDRDTQYF.

This clonotype was seen a handful of times. This chain uses TRBV7-3 with TRBJ2-1; 9 bases fit TRBD2. The CDR3 has 15 residues. The V gene's germline CDR1 is SGHTA and CDR2 FQGTGA. The junction had 5 bases not matched to a gene; V was cut back by 6 bases and J by 2 bases. The CDR3 bases are TGTGCCAGCAGGTCGGCGGGAGGGACCTACAATGAGCAGTTCTTC. Translated, it gives CASRSAGGTYNEQFF.

This chain links TRBV6-2 or TRBV6-3 with TRBJ1-1; 8 nucleotides match TRBD1. J lost 4 bases, V lost 0 bases, and 4 bases had no gene match. The length of the CDR3 is 15 residues. Germline values: CDR1 MNHEY, CDR2 SVGEGT. CDR3 DNA sequence: TGTGCCAGCAGTTACTCGACACAGGGGGGCACTGAAGCTTTCTTT. It codes for CASSYSTQGGTEAFF.

This clonotype came up many times. The genes are TRBV20-1 and TRBJ1-5; D is ambiguous. The CDR3 contains 15 residues. V shed 0 bases and J shed 4 bases, with 13 bases lying between them. Germline values: CDR1 DFQATT, CDR2 SNEGSKA (reference sequence). CDR3 amino acids: CSARETGVGNQPQHF. For the CDR3, the DNA is TGCAGTGCTAGAGAAACTGGGGTAGGGAATCAGCCCCAGCATTTT.

This clonotype occurred many times. The chain recombines TRBV5-1 with TRBJ2-3; D ambiguous. The CDR3 length is 14 residues. Germline-derived CDR1 and CDR2 are SGHRS and YFSETQ. V lost 0 bases and J 2 bases, leaving 7 bases between the germline ends. For the CDR3, the DNA is TGCGCCAGCAGCTTGGACGGAATCACAGATACGCAGTATTTT. This codes for CASSLDGITDTQYF.

This clonotype was seen at least ten times. This sequence joins TRBV28 and TRBJ2-5; 9 bases map to TRBD1. The CDR3 covers 17 residues. In germline, CDR1 is MDHEN, CDR2 SYDVKM. The V gene end was trimmed by 4 bases and the J gene end by 3 bases; junction bases not matched to a gene: 12. CDR3 bases: TGTGCCAGCAGTTCCCCCACCCAGGACAGGGGAAAAGAGACCCAGTACTTC. Translation: CASSSPTQDRGKETQYF.

Turning to this clonotype: Since a much larger clone is just one base distant, this may be a read error. This chain uses TRBV6-2 or TRBV6-3 with TRBJ2-7; TRBD1 matches at 7 bases. The CDR3 has 14 amino acids. CDR1 MNHEY and CDR2 SVGEGT come from the germline V gene. Trimming cost V 7 bases and J 5 bases; bases outside gene matches: 11. The CDR3 region has the DNA TGTGCCAGCACTTTGACAGGGAGTGCGCACGAGCAGTACTTC. It is translated as CASTLTGSAHEQYF.

This clonotype was found a few times. The chain recombines TRBV30 with TRBJ2-4; either TRBD1 or TRBD2 may fit D (5 bases each). The CDR3 sequence is 13 residues long. Germline V gives CDR1 GTSNPN, CDR2 SVGIG (reference sequence). V lost 0 bases, J lost 9 bases, and 12 bases lay in between. The CDR3 nucleotides read TGTGCCTGGAGTGTACAGACTACAGGCATTCAGTACTTC. Its translation is CAWSVQTTGIQYF.

Worth noting for this clonotype: A single base separates this from a much larger clone, so it may be a read error. The V call is TRBV12-5, the J call TRBJ2-5; D is undetermined. CDR3 length: 13 amino acids. CDR1 is LGHNT and CDR2 is FRNRAP in the germline V gene. Trimming took 10 bases from V and 5 from J, leaving 17 bases between them. The CDR3 nucleotides are TGTGCTACTGGGGTAGTCAGGTCGGAGACCCAGTACTTC. Its translation is CATGVVRSETQYF.

The sample holds many counts of this clonotype. This sequence joins TRBV27 and TRBJ2-1, with 8 bases fitting TRBD2. Trimming removed 6 bases from V and 8 bases from J; junction bases left unmatched: 9. Per the germline V gene, CDR1 is MNHEY and CDR2 is SMNVEV (reference sequence). This CDR3 comprises 14 residues. CDR3 loop: CASSRGLAQDEQFF. CDR3 DNA sequence: TGTGCCAGCAGCCGCGGACTAGCTCAGGATGAGCAGTTCTTC.

This clonotype was found a few times. An end of the junction does not agree with germline; a read error may underlie this. The chain links TRBV6-2 or TRBV6-3 to TRBJ2-1, with D unresolved. CDR1 and CDR2 (germline): MNHEY, SVGEGT. CDR3 length equals 16 residues. CDR3 DNA: TGTGCCAGCAGCAGTACTATTAGGAGCTCCTACAATGAGCAGCTCTTC. Its translation is CASSSTIRSSYNEQLF.

This clonotype was detected many times. The genes are TRBV20-1 and TRBJ2-1; 9 nucleotides align to TRBD2. The trim removed 1 base at V and 3 bases at J, leaving 1 base unmatched. The V gene's germline CDR1 is DFQATT and CDR2 SNEGSKA (reference sequence). The CDR3 contains 14 residues. The chain's CDR3 is CSARGLADYNEQFF. DNA of the CDR3: TGCAGTGCTAGAGGACTAGCGGACTACAATGAGCAGTTCTTC.

The chain uses TRBV6-1 and TRBJ2-2, with 9 bases aligning to TRBD1. The CDR3 extends over 14 amino acids. Germline lookup yields CDR1 MNHNS and CDR2 SASEGT. V shed 10 bases and J 2 bases; nucleotides not matched to a gene: 5. The CDR3 region has the DNA TGTGCCATCTTGGACAGGGGCAACACCGGGGAGCTGTTTTTT. This codes for CAILDRGNTGELFF.

This clonotype was seen ten or more times. V gene TRBV13 combines with J gene TRBJ2-1; D call uncertain. V was shortened by 5 bases and J by 6 bases, with 11 bases between the two germline ends. From germline, CDR1 is PRHDT and CDR2 FYEKMQ (reference sequence). This CDR3 comprises 13 residues. CDR3 sequence reads: CASSLRPFNEQFF. The CDR3 region has the DNA TGTGCCAGCAGCCTCCGGCCCTTCAATGAGCAGTTCTTC.

As to this clonotype: Being one base from a much bigger clone, this may be a read error. The chain links TRBV28 to TRBJ2-2; no firm D call. The germline V gene has CDR1 MDHEN and CDR2 SYDVKM. The length of the CDR3 is 13 residues. CDR3 loop: CAGSSLGTGELFF. CDR3 bases: TGTGCCGGCAGTTCCCTGGGGACCGGGGAGCTGTTTTTT. The full variable domain, completed using reference TRBV28 and TRBJ2-2, is DVKVTQSSRYLVKRTGEKVFLECVQDMDHENMFWYRQDPGLGLRLIYFSYDVKMKEKGDIPEGYSVSREKKERFSLILESASTNQTSMYLCAGSSLGTGELFFGEGSRLTVL.

The table lists this clonotype with many counts. The chain employs TRBV30 and TRBJ2-7, with D hard to call. V gave up 0 bases and J gave up 5 bases, with 11 bases separating them. Germline V gene lookup returns CDR1 GTSNPN and CDR2 SVGIG (reference sequence). The CDR3 is 13 residues long. CDR3 region: CAWSVQELHEQYF. The DNA of the CDR3 is TGTGCCTGGAGTGTTCAGGAGTTGCACGAGCAGTACTTC. Variable domain in full (rest from reference TRBV30 and TRBJ2-7): SQTIHQWPATLVQPVGSPLSLECTVEGTSNPNLYWYRQAAGRGLQLLFYSVGIGQISSEVPQNLSASRPQDRQFILSSKKLLLSDSGFYLCAWSVQELHEQYFGPGTRLTVT.

This clonotype has ten or more counts. V is TRBV11-2 and J is TRBJ2-3; 14 positions match TRBD2. Losses at the gene ends were 5 bases for V and 4 bases for J; bases not matched to a gene: 5. The CDR3 loop spans 16 amino acids. Looked up from germline, CDR1 is SGHAT and CDR2 is FQNNGV. Here the CDR3 DNA reads TGTGCCAGCAGCACCCGACTAGCGGGAGGGGCAGATACGCAGTATTTT. The encoded protein is CASSTRLAGGADTQYF.

In this sample, this clonotype turned up a few times. This rearrangement joins TRBV29-1 to TRBJ2-5; 9 positions agree with TRBD1. CDR3 length equals 14 residues. Per germline, CDR1 SQVTM and CDR2 ANQGSEA. After removal of 7 bases from V and 5 bases from J, the junction contained 11 bases not matched to a gene. The CDR3 region is CSAGDRGFGETQYF. The CDR3 DNA is TGCAGCGCCGGAGACAGGGGGTTCGGTGAGACCCAGTACTTC.

This clonotype appeared a few times. J is TRBJ1-3 and V is TRBV18; D ambiguous. Trimming took off 6 bases at V and 0 bases at J, with 12 bases between the two ends. The CDR3 is 15 residues long. Looked up from germline, CDR1 is KGHSH and CDR2 is LQKENI. CDR3 nucleotide sequence: TGTGCCAGCTCGGCCGCAGACCTCTCTGGAAACACCATATATTTT. It specifies CASSAADLSGNTIYF.

Only a few counts were recorded for this clonotype. One end of the junction does not line up with germline, which may come from a read error. V is TRBV16 and J is TRBJ1-2; D unclear. CDR3 length: 13 residues. Per the germline V gene, CDR1 is KGHSY and CDR2 is FQNENV. DNA for the CDR3: TGTGCCAGCAGCTATACAGATAACTATGGCTGCACCTTC. It codes for CASSYTDNYGCTF. Variable domain in full (rest from reference TRBV16 and TRBJ1-2): GEEVAQTPKHLVRGEGQKAKLYCAPIKGHSYVFWYQQVLKNEFKFLISFQNENVFDETGMPKERFSAKCLPNSPCSLEIQATKLEDSAVYFCASSYTDNYGCTFGSGTRLTVV.

V gene TRBV3-1 combines with J gene TRBJ1-1, with 7 bases aligning to TRBD1. This CDR3 has 15 residues. Trimming removed 6 bases from V and 1 base from J; junction bases left unmatched: 8. The germline CDR1 and CDR2 sequences are LGHDT and YNNKEL (reference sequence). This CDR3 reads CASRKRYRGNTEAFF. The CDR3, as DNA: TGTGCCAGCAGGAAGAGGTACAGGGGGAACACTGAAGCTTTCTTT.

This sequence joins TRBV7-9 and TRBJ2-1; TRBD2 aligns across 7 bases. CDR3 length: 14 residues. V gave up 6 bases and J gave up 8 bases; unmatched junction bases: 10. Germline values: CDR1 SEHNR, CDR2 FQNEAQ (reference sequence). The DNA of the CDR3 is TGTGCCAGCAGTCCGGTGCAGGGAGGGGATGAGCAGTTCTTC. Encoded protein: CASSPVQGGDEQFF.

The gene calls are TRBV20-1 and TRBJ2-1, with unresolved D. In germline, CDR1 is DFQATT, CDR2 SNEGSKA (reference sequence). The CDR3 has 12 amino acids. Trimming removed 7 bases at V and 4 bases at J, with 11 bases between. In DNA form, the CDR3 reads TGCAGTGGAATAGCCGGGTACAATGAGCAGTTCTTC. This translates into CSGIAGYNEQFF.

As regards this clonotype: A read error is possible here, since a much larger clone lies one base away. This rearrangement joins TRBV5-1 to TRBJ2-1; D assignment may be TRBD1 or TRBD2 (5 bases each). CDR1 and CDR2 from the germline V gene are SGHRS and YFSETQ. The CDR3 has 15 residues. The CDR3 protein is CASTVTRGPCNEQFF. The CDR3 coding sequence is TGTGCCAGCACCGTTACCCGGGGACCTTGCAATGAGCAGTTCTTC.

This clonotype occurred many times. This CDR3 is CASSFGQAVEQFF. The CDR3 DNA follows: TGTGCCAGCAGCTTCGGACAAGCGGTTGAGCAGTTCTTC. V gene TRBV7-2 combines with J gene TRBJ2-1; either TRBD1 or TRBD2 may fit D (5 bases each). Germline V lookup: CDR1 SGHTA, CDR2 FQGNSA. The V end lost 3 bases, the J end lost 9 bases, and 12 bases lay between the germline ends. The CDR3 is made up of 13 amino acids.

This clonotype was picked up many times. The chain carries TRBV20-1 and TRBJ1-6; 10 bases agree with TRBD1. The CDR3 sequence is 15 residues long. Unmatched junction bases numbered 8, after V lost 2 bases and J lost 10 bases. CDR1 and CDR2 from the germline V gene are DFQATT and SNEGSKA (reference sequence). This CDR3 reads CSARHSGTGESPLHF. The CDR3 nucleotides read TGCAGTGCTAGACATTCAGGGACAGGGGAATCACCCCTCCACTTT.